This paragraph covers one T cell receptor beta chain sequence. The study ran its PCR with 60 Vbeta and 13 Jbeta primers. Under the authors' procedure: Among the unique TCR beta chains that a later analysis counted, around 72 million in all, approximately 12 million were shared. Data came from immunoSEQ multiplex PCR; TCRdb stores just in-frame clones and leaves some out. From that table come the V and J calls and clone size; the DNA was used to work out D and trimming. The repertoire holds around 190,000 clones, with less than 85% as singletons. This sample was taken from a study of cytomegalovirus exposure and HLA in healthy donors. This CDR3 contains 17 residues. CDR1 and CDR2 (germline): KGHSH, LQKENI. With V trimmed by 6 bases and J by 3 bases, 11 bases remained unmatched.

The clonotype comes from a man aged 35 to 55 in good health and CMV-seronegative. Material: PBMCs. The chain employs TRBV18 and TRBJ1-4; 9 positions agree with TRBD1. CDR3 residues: CASSQPEQGAANEKLFF. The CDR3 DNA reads TGTGCCAGCTCGCAACCCGAACAGGGGGCAGCTAATGAAAAACTGTTTTTT. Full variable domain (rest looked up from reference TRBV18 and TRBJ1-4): NAGVMQNPRHLVRRRGQEARLRCSPMKGHSHVYWYRQLPEEGLKFMVYLQKENIIDESGMPKERFSAEFPKEGPSILRIQQVVRGDSAAYFCASSQPEQGAANEKLFFGSGTQLSVL.